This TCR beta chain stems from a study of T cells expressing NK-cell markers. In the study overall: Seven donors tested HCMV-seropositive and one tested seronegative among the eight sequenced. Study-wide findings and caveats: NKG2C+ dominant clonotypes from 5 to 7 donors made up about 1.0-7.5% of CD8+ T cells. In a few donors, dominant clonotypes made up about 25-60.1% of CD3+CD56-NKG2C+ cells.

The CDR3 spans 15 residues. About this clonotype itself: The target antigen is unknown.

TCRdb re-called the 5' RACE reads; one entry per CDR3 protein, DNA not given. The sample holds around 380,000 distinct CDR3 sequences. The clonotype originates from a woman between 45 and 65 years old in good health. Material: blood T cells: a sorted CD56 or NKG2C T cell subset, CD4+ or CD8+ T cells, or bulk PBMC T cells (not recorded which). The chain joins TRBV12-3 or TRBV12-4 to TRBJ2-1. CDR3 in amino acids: CASSFSGPLRYEQFF.